This TCR beta chain was observed in a study of tumor and adjacent non-tumor tissue in lung cancer. Study-wide context: The cohort had approximately 13 adenocarcinoma, 2 squamous cell and 1 small cell patients.

This clonotype is deemed medium-sized (0.01 to 0.1%). The antigen remains undetermined. This sample's RNA came from whole unsorted tissue. More than 3 cm separated this lung sample from the edge of the tumor. A modified ARM-PCR protocol with three rounds of nested PCR amplified TCRbeta. Using its own MiXCR run on the multiplex PCR reads, TCRdb lists one record per CDR3 protein. The sample holds 77,000 or so distinct CDR3 sequences, 76% seen once. The germline CDR1 and CDR2 sequences are MGHRA and YSYEKL. V lost 1 base and J 6 bases, leaving 9 bases between the germline ends. This CDR3 spans 13 amino acids. Broader study findings: Significantly higher TCR diversity was found in tumor than normal lung.

Sequences were obtained from distant non-tumor lung tissue. The TCR originated in a man aged 65-85 years with non-small cell lung cancer. The genes are TRBV4-1 and TRBJ1-1; the D is unclear. The CDR3 region has the DNA TGCGCCAGCAGCCAAGGTGGACGGGCTGAAGCTTTCTTT. Its protein is CASSQGGRAEAFF.